This paragraph covers one T cell receptor beta chain sequence. These data come from a study of blood T cell repertoires in COVID-19. There are 11 residues in the CDR3. Method: immunoSEQ multiplex PCR; TCRdb's copy keeps in-frame clones and lacks some. The top ten hold roughly 4% of the sample, which has some 260,000 clones, approximately 79% seen once. This sequence was found in a man younger than 40 with acute COVID-19. Source material: PBMCs or T cells enriched from blood (not recorded which). The chain recombines TRBV21-1 with TRBJ1-6. TRBV21-1 is labeled a pseudogene. CDR3 in DNA: TGTGCCAGCAGCGAGGGTTCACCCCTCCACTTT. Encoded protein: CASSEGSPLHF.